The clone carrying this T cell receptor (beta chain) is classed as medium-sized. The antigen is unknown. The entry originates in a study of CD8+ T cells in alopecia areata. Notes on the study in general: Any link of baseline CD8+ expansion to response, resting on one nonresponder, remains uncertain. Scalp specimens additionally yield sequences from normal skin's resident alphabeta T cells. Clonality in the scalp and expanded CD8+ clones ranked among the top 100 were significantly decreased by tofacitinib.

TCR sequencing used cDNA made by reverse transcription of extracted RNA. Sequencing used immunoSEQ multiplex PCR; TCRdb keeps in-frame clones, though not all of them. The data contain approximately 170,000 clones, around 60% of them singletons. CDR1 and CDR2 from the germline V gene are SGHTA and FQGNSA. The CDR3 is made up of 16 amino acids. The V end was cut by 3 bases, the J end by 0 bases, with 9 bases between. This sample's treatment: oral pan-JAK inhibitor, 5-10 mg twice daily. It was from PBMCs that CD4+ and CD8+ T cells were sorted. V and J are TRBV7-2 and TRBJ2-6; D unresolved. The sample consisted of CD4+ T cells sorted from blood, taken at week 4, from a patient treated with tofacitinib. The clonotype was recovered from a human donor with alopecia areata. CDR3 in DNA: TGTGCCAGCAGCTTGAGAACAGTCTCTGGGGCCAACGTCCTGACTTTC. Translating gives CASSLRTVSGANVLTF.